This T cell receptor beta chain was identified during a study of T cell responses to AZD1222 COVID-19 vaccine. Study summary: Pooling covered second doses at about 4 or about 12 weeks. The study, taken as a whole, reports: Most donors were white British and more were female, and clonal diversity was possibly underestimated. CD4 TCRs linked to vaccination spanned spike, dominating at 160-218 and 743-854.

Concerning this clone: Its antigen is not identified.

The table came from immunoSEQ multiplex PCR; TCRdb's copy has only in-frame clones and leaves some out. The data contain fewer than 130,000 clones, 70% to 90% of them singletons. The CDR3 spans 14 residues. V lost 0 bases to trimming and J lost 2 bases, with 7 bases between them. Germline V gene data show CDR1 as MNHNY and CDR2 as SVGAGI (reference sequence). The TCR was taken from an adult in good health. The source material was peripheral blood, sampled on day 0 of AZD1222 vaccination. This chain links TRBV6-6 with TRBJ1-1; TRBD1 is a possible D gene (5 bases). The CDR3 sequence is CASSYSGGNTEAFF. The CDR3 DNA reads as TGTGCCAGCAGTTACTCGGGGGGAAACACTGAAGCTTTCTTT.